This entry lists 9 T cell receptor beta chains sequenced from one sample in a study of T cells in Graves' hyperthyroidism and ophthalmopathy. There were TCR beta CDR3 regions amplified from RNA transcripts. The HTBI primer set drove a first-round RT-PCR of the TCR CDR3. One entry per CDR3 protein, called by TCRdb with MiXCR from the multiplex PCR reads. This sample yields under 700,000 distinct CDR3 sequences, of which about 45% are seen a single time; roughly 8.2% belongs to the top ten. Sequenced: peripheral blood or thyroid tissue (not recorded which). The receptors originated from a woman between 18 and 29 years old with Graves' hyperthyroidism.

As for this clonotype: This may be a read error: a much more frequent sequence differs by one nucleotide. CDR3 sequence reads: CASSSQGDGYTF. For the CDR3, the DNA is TGTGCCAGCAGTTCCCAGGGAGATGGCTACACCTTC. V usage is TRBV12-3 or TRBV12-4 and J usage is TRBJ1-2, with a tentative D call TRBD1 (5 bases). V was pared by 4 bases and J by 6 bases, with 9 bases between. The CDR3 is 12 residues long.

The V and J genes are TRBV29-1 and TRBJ1-1; D gene ambiguous. Trimming took off 8 bases at V and 2 bases at J, with 9 bases between the two ends. Germline V gene lookup returns CDR1 SQVTM and CDR2 ANQGSEA. This CDR3 comprises 11 residues. This chain's CDR3 is CSLRQNTEAFF. The CDR3 DNA reads as TGCAGCTTACGGCAAAACACTGAAGCTTTCTTT.

This clonotype was observed a few times. The V call is TRBV24-1, the J call TRBJ2-2, with 10 positions matching TRBD1. CDR3 length: 17 amino acids. Germline V gives CDR1 KGHDR, CDR2 SFDVKD. V trimming: 3 bases; J trimming: 4 bases; junction bases outside the gene matches: 7. The CDR3 region is CATSDLRQGAGTGELFF. CDR3 sequence (DNA): TGTGCCACCAGTGATCTCAGACAGGGGGCTGGCACCGGGGAGCTGTTTTTT.

This chain connects TRBV24-1 to TRBJ2-5, with 8 bases aligning to TRBD2. This CDR3 region has 12 residues. Germline values: CDR1 KGHDR, CDR2 SFDVKD. V lost 5 bases and J lost 5; bases outside the gene matches: 0. CDR3 sequence reads: CATSAGGETQYF. As DNA, the CDR3 is TGTGCCACCAGTGCGGGAGGGGAGACCCAGTACTTC.

For this clonotype: Sequence at one end of the junction differs from germline and may be a read error. This rearrangement joins TRBV10-2 to TRBJ1-4; D call uncertain. CDR1 is WSHSY, CDR2 SAAADI, per germline. This CDR3 is built from 15 residues. The CDR3 DNA is TGTGCCAGCAGGCGAGCTTGGGCAACTAATGAAAAACTGTTTTTT. It yields the protein CASRRAWATNEKLFF.

This clonotype has ten or more counts. The V call is TRBV2, the J call TRBJ2-5, with 16 bases fitting TRBD2. The CDR3 has 17 amino acids. Germline V gives CDR1 SNHLY, CDR2 FYNNEI. V shed 2 bases, J shed 6 bases, and the junction held 6 bases outside the gene matches. The CDR3 reads CASSEIGTSGRGQTQYF. The CDR3 DNA reads TGTGCCAGCAGTGAAATTGGGACTAGCGGGAGGGGACAGACCCAGTACTTC.

This clonotype was detected a few times. The V gene is TRBV2, the J gene TRBJ1-5; possible D gene TRBD1, 5 bases. The germline gives CDR1 SNHLY, CDR2 FYNNEI. The V gene lost 5 bases and the J gene lost 0 bases, with 11 bases spanning the gap. This CDR3 region has 15 residues. CDR3 coding DNA: TGTGCCAGCAGTTTCGCAGGGACTAGCAATCAGCCCCAGCATTTT. It yields the protein CASSFAGTSNQPQHF.

Points on this clonotype: Its ends do not fully match the called genes, so a read error is possible. The CDR3 sequence: CASSLEDRAYGCTF. The CDR3 nucleotides read TGCGCCAGCAGCTTGGAGGACAGAGCCTATGGCTGCACCTTC. The J gene is TRBJ1-2, the V gene TRBV5-1, with D possibly TRBD1 on 6 matching bases. This CDR3 is built from 14 residues. The germline V gene encodes CDR1 SGHRS and CDR2 YFSETQ.

The chain recombines TRBV20-1 with TRBJ2-7; 10 bases fit TRBD2. V trimming: 4 bases; J trimming: 3 bases; junction bases outside the gene matches: 6. Germline V CDR1 and CDR2: DFQATT, SNEGSKA (reference sequence). This CDR3 comprises 14 residues. The chain's CDR3 is CSAKSGRGLYEQYF. The CDR3 bases are TGCAGTGCTAAGAGCGGGAGGGGTCTCTACGAGCAGTACTTC.